What follows are 8 T cell receptor beta chains derived from one specimen sequenced in a study of T cell repertoires in cytomegalovirus infection. TCRdb ran MiXCR on the reads and lists one entry per CDR3 protein. This repertoire shows about 310,000 distinct CDR3 sequences, roughly a sixth found once; its top ten account for around 13%. The specimen sequenced was PBMCs. These receptors were taken from a human donor in good health (CMV status not recorded). Some clones in this sample may be carry-over from other donors' samples.

This rearrangement joins TRBV27 to TRBJ1-5; TRBD1 matches 11 bases. The CDR3 is 15 residues long. CDR1 is MNHEY and CDR2 is SMNVEV in the germline V gene (reference sequence). With V trimmed by 3 bases and J by 4 bases, 2 bases remained unmatched. As DNA, the CDR3 is TGTGCCAGCAGTTTCGGGACAGGGGGAAATCAGCCCCAGCATTTT. The encoded protein is CASSFGTGGNQPQHF.

In this sample, this clonotype turned up a few times. This chain connects TRBV7-8 to TRBJ1-1; D not certain. The ends were cut back, 0 bases at V and 10 bases at J, with 21 bases in the middle. Germline-derived CDR1 and CDR2 are SGHVS and FQNEAQ. This CDR3 is 16 amino acids long. CDR3 protein: CASSLARVSPMIVAFF. The CDR3 DNA reads as TGTGCCAGCAGCTTAGCTCGGGTCTCACCGATGATTGTAGCTTTCTTT.

V is TRBV5-4 and J is TRBJ2-3; D tentatively fits TRBD1 or TRBD2 (6 bases each). Germline V gene sequence: CDR1 SGHNT, CDR2 YYREEE (reference sequence). Deletions cut 2 bases from V and 0 bases from J, with 10 bases between. This CDR3 has 15 amino acids. CDR3 sequence reads: CASSFGGTSTDTQYF. As DNA, the CDR3 is TGTGCCAGCAGCTTCGGGGGCACGAGCACAGATACGCAGTATTTT.

The chain's CDR3 is CASSLSRGPNTQYF. The DNA of the CDR3 is TGTGCCAGCAGCTTAAGTCGGGGGCCCAATACGCAGTATTTT. The chain links TRBV7-2 to TRBJ2-3, with D possibly called TRBD1 or TRBD2 (6 bases each). V was pared by 2 bases and J by 7 bases, with 13 bases between. There are 14 residues in the CDR3. Germline CDR1 and CDR2: SGHTA and FQGNSA.

This clonotype showed up just a few times. The chain links TRBV20-1 to TRBJ2-3; D call uncertain. The germline V gene encodes CDR1 DFQATT and CDR2 SNEGSKA (reference sequence). The V gene lost 1 base and the J gene lost 2 bases, with 13 bases spanning the gap. CDR3 length: 15 residues. The CDR3 nucleotides read TGCAGTGCTAGAGGCACCTTAACCAACACAGATACGCAGTATTTT. Its protein is CSARGTLTNTDTQYF.

This clonotype was found a few times. CDR3 nucleotide sequence: TGTGCCAGTAGGAAATGGACAGGGGACGAGCAGTACTTC. Translated, it gives CASRKWTGDEQYF. This chain uses TRBV19 with TRBJ2-7; 9 bases align to TRBD1. Trimming at V came to 6 bases and at J to 5 bases, leaving 5 bases not matched to a gene. There are 13 residues in the CDR3. Germline CDR1 and CDR2: LNHDA and SQIVND (reference sequence). The complete variable domain, with remaining parts taken from reference TRBV19 and TRBJ2-7, reads DGGITQSPKYLFRKEGQNVTLSCEQNLNHDAMYWYRQDPGQGLRLIYYSQIVNDFQKGDIAEGYSVSREKKESFPLTVTSAQKNPTAFYLCASRKWTGDEQYFGPGTRLTVT.

This clonotype was counted a few times. V is TRBV18 and J is TRBJ1-2, with D possibly being TRBD1 (5 bases). Trimming left V 0 bases short and J 2 bases short, with 16 bases between. The length of the CDR3 is 17 residues. Germline V lookup: CDR1 KGHSH, CDR2 LQKENI. Here the CDR3 reads CASSPPNSGGANYGYTF. The CDR3 DNA reads as TGTGCCAGCTCACCACCGAATAGTGGAGGGGCCAACTATGGCTACACCTTC.

The table lists this clonotype with a few counts. The rearrangement links TRBV5-1 to TRBJ2-2; D is possibly TRBD2 (6 bases). V lost 3 bases and J lost 4, with 16 bases in between. Germline CDR1 reads SGHRS; CDR2 reads YFSETQ. The CDR3 sequence is 16 residues long. The CDR3 is CASSSPEGSLTGELFF. The CDR3 DNA follows: TGCGCCAGCAGCTCCCCGGAGGGTTCACTCACCGGGGAGCTGTTTTTT.